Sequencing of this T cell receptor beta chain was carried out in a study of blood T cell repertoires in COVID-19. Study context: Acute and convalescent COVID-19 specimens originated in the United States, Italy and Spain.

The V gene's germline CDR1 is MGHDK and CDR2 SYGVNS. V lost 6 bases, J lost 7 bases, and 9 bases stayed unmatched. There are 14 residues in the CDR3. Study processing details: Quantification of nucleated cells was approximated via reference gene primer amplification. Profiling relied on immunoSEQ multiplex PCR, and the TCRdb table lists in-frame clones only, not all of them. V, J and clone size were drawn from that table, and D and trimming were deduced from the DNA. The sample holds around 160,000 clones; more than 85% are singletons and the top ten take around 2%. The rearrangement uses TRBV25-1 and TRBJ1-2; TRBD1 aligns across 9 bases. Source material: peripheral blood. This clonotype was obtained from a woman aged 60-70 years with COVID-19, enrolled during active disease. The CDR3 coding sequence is TGTGCCAGCAGCCAGCACAGGGGGCCGAGTGGCTACACCTTC. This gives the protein CASSQHRGPSGYTF.